The sequence of this TCR beta chain was determined in a study of CXCR3-negative and CXCR3-positive naive CD8 T cells. The overall study: For each library, about 1.5 +/- 0.3 million TRB reads were obtained, about 135 million in total.

This clonotype is labeled medium-sized based on frequency. Antigen: not known. Per germline, CDR1 MNHEY and CDR2 SVGAGI. The CDR3 runs to 15 residues. Through 5' RACE with UMI labels, the TRB cDNA libraries were prepared. TCRdb reworked the 5' RACE reads into one entry per CDR3 protein, no DNA. The specimen's table records 5,500 to 6,000 distinct CDR3 sequences. Broader study findings: Across naive subsets, surface CD5 expression was comparable, and TCR strength was inferred from properties of the TRB CDR3.

The source of this sequence is a human donor in good health. Some clones in this sample may be carry-over from other donors' samples. Sequencing used naive CXCR3- CD8+ T cells from blood. Subset described: CD45RO-CCR7+CD27+CD95- naive CD8+ T cells lacking CXCR3 (TNR3-). The rearrangement joins TRBV6-5 to TRBJ1-1; no DNA is available, so the TRBD1 call from TCRdb remains unchecked. This chain's CDR3 is CASSYSKGGNTEAFF.